These 5 T cell receptor beta chains were all obtained from the same sample, sequenced in a study of blood T cell repertoires in COVID-19. Only in-frame clones appear in the TCRdb table, and some are missing; sequencing was by immunoSEQ multiplex PCR. Of around 200,000 clones listed, around 85% are singletons. The sample consisted of peripheral blood. Source of these receptors: a woman aged 45-65 years with acute or convalescent COVID-19.

The rearrangement joins TRBV7-2 to TRBJ2-7, with 12 bases identical to TRBD2. The CDR3 has 14 amino acids. V was clipped by 4 bases and J by 6 bases; unmatched bases: 4. Per germline, CDR1 SGHTA and CDR2 FQGNSA. Here the CDR3 reads CASSSGLAGTEQYF. CDR3 bases: TGTGCCAGCAGCTCCGGACTAGCGGGAACCGAGCAGTACTTC.

This chain uses TRBV11-2 with TRBJ1-6; 10 nucleotides match TRBD1. The CDR3 is made up of 16 amino acids. Germline-derived CDR1 and CDR2 are SGHAT and FQNNGV. The V gene end was trimmed by 3 bases and the J gene end by 9 bases; junction bases not matched to a gene: 8. The CDR3 protein is CASSLRDRGGGSPLHF. Written as DNA, the CDR3 is TGTGCCAGCAGCTTGCGGGACAGGGGAGGCGGTTCACCCCTCCACTTT.

The CDR3 loop reads CATSATRGEKLFF. The CDR3 DNA reads as TGTGCCACCAGTGCCACCCGAGGGGAAAAACTGTTTTTT. V gene TRBV24-1 combines with J gene TRBJ1-4; D uncertain. Germline values: CDR1 KGHDR, CDR2 SFDVKD. V lost 5 bases, J lost 8 bases, and 11 bases lay in between. This CDR3 spans 13 amino acids.

V is TRBV7-2 and J is TRBJ2-2; 9 bases are shared with TRBD2. The ends lost 6 bases at V and 1 base at J; junction bases unmatched: 6. CDR3 length: 16 residues. Germline assignment: CDR1 SGHTA and CDR2 FQGNSA. CDR3 protein: CASRSSGTLNTGELFF. The CDR3, as DNA: TGTGCCAGCAGATCTAGCGGGACCCTGAACACCGGGGAGCTGTTTTTT.

V usage is TRBV18 and J usage is TRBJ2-1; D is possibly TRBD2 (5 bases). CDR1 is KGHSH and CDR2 is LQKENI in the germline V gene. This CDR3 contains 13 residues. Trimming removed 2 bases at V and 10 bases at J, with 12 bases between. The CDR3, as DNA: TGTGCCAGCTCACCAGCTAGCTCCCGGGAGCAGTTCTTC. This encodes CASSPASSREQFF.